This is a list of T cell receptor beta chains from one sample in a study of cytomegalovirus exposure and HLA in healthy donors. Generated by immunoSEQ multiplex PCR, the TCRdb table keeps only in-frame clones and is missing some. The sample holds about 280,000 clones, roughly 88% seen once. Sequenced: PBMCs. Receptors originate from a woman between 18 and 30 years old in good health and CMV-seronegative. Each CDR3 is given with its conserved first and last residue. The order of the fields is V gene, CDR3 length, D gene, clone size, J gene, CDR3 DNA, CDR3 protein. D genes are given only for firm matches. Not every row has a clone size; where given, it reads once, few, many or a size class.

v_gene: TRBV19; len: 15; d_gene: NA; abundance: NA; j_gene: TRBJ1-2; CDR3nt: TGTGCCAGTGGGCACGGCCCCGGGCGGGGGCATGGCTACACCTTC; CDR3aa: CASGHGPGRGHGYTF
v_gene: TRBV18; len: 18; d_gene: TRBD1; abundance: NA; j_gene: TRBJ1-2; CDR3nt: TGTGCCAGCTCACCCCAGTCGGGCCTGGGACAGGGGAGAGGAGGCTACACCTTC; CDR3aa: CASSPQSGLGQGRGGYTF
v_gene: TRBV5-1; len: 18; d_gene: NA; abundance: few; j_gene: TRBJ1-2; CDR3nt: TGCGCCAGCAGCTTGTTAGGTGGAAACAGGATCGTTGGAATTGGCTACACCTTC; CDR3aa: CASSLLGGNRIVGIGYTF
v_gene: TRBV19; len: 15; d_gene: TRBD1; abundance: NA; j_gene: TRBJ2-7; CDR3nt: TGTGCCAGTAGAGTCCGGGGACAGGGTATCTACGAGCAGTACTTC; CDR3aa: CASRVRGQGIYEQYF
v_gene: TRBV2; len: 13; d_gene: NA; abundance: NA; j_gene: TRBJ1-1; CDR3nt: TGTGCCAGCAGTTCCCAGTCGAACACTGAAGCTTTCTTT; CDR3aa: CASSSQSNTEAFF
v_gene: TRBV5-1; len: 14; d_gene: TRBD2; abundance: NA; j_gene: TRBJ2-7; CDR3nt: TGCGCCAGCAGCTTGTCCGGACTAGAATACGAGCAGTACTTC; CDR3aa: CASSLSGLEYEQYF
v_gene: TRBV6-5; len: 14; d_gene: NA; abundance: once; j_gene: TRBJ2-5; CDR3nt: TGTGCCAGCAGTTACACGGAGGCAGTTCTTCACCGGTACTTC; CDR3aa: CASSYTEAVLHRYF
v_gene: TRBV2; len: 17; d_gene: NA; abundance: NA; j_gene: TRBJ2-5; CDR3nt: TGTGCCAGCAGCCAACTTCGACAGGCGGTTAGAGCGGAGACCCAGTACTTC; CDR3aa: CASSQLRQAVRAETQYF
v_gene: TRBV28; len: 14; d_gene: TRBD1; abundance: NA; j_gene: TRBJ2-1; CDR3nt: TGTGCCATCCTGAGGGACAGGGCAGCCAATGAGCAGTTCTTC; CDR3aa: CAILRDRAANEQFF
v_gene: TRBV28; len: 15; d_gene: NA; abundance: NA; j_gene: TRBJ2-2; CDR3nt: TGTGCCAGCAGGGCCGGGACACTTAACACCGGGGAGCTGTTTTTT; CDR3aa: CASRAGTLNTGELFF
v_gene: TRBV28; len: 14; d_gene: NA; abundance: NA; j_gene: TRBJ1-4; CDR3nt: TGTGCCAGCAGTTTGGTAGGGGGTCCAGAAAAACTGTTTTTT; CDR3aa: CASSLVGGPEKLFF
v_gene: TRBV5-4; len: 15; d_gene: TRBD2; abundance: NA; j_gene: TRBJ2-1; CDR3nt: TGTGCCAGCAGCTTGGCCACTAGCGGGAGCTTGAGATGGTTCTTC; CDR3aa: CASSLATSGSLRWFF
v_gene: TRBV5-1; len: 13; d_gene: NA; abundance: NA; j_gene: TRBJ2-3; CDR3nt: TGCGCCAGCAACTATGGGGGGTCAGATACGCAGTATTTT; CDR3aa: CASNYGGSDTQYF
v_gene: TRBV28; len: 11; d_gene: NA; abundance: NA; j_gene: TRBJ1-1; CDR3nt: TGTGCCACTAGGAGGGAGACTGAAGCTTTCTTT; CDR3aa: CATRRETEAFF
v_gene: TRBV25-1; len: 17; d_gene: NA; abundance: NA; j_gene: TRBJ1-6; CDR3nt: TGTGCCAGCAGTGACCACAACGTGGCGGAAGACTCGTCTTCGCTCCACTTT; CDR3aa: CASSDHNVAEDSSSLHF
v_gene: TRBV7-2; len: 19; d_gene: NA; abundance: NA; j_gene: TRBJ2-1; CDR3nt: TGTGCCAGCAGCTTAGCTCTTCCAGGGTCTTATATCTCCTACAATGAGCAGTTCTTC; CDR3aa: CASSLALPGSYISYNEQFF
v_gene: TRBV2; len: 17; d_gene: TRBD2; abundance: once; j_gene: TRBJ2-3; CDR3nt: TGTGCCAGCAGCCCTACGCCGCGGGTAGCGGGAACAGATACGCAGTATTTT; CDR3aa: CASSPTPRVAGTDTQYF
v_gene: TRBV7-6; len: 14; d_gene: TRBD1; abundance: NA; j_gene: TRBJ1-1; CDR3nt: TGTGCCAGCAGCTACAAGACAGGGGCGGCTGAAGCTTTCTTT; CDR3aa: CASSYKTGAAEAFF
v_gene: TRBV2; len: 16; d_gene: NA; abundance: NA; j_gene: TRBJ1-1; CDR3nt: TGTGCCAGCAGTGACTGGTTCGGCAGGGGGAACACTGAAGCTTTCTTT; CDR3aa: CASSDWFGRGNTEAFF
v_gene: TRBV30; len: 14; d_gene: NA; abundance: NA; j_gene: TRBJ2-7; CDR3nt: TGTGCCTGGAGTGTGGCTAGCAATGCCTACGAGCAGTACTTC; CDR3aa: CAWSVASNAYEQYF
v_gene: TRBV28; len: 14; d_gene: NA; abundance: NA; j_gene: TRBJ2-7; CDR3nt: TGTGCCAGCAGTTTTAGCCTTCCCGGGGGGCGGCAGTACTTC; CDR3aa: CASSFSLPGGRQYF
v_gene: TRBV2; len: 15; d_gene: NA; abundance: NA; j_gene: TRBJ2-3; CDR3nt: TGTGCCAGCAGGATCCAGGGGTTGAGCACAGATACGCAGTATTTT; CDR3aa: CASRIQGLSTDTQYF
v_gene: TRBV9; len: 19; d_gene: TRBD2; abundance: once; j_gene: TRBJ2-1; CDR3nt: TGTGCCAGCAGCGTACCGATCGGACTAGCGGGAGGGCCCTACAATGAGCAGTTCTTC; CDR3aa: CASSVPIGLAGGPYNEQFF
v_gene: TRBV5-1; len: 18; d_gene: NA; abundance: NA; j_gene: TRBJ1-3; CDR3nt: TGCGCCAGCAGCTCCACCCCGATAAGACAGGCCGAAAGAAACACCATATATTTT; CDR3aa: CASSSTPIRQAERNTIYF
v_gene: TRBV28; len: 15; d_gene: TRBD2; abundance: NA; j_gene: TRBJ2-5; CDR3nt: TGTGCCAGCATCTTAGCGGGAGGGGGACAAGAGACCCAGTACTTC; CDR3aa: CASILAGGGQETQYF
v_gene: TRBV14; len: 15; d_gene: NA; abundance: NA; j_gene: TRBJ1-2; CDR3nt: TGTGCCAGCAGCCAAGATTCTAGGGGTTTGGATGGCTACACCTTC; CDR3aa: CASSQDSRGLDGYTF
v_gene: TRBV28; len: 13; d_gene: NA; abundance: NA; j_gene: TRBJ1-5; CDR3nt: TGTGCCAGCACCTTCAACTACAATCAGCCCCAGCATTTT; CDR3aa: CASTFNYNQPQHF
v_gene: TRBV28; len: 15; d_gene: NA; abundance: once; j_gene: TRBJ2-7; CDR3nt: TGTGCCAGCAGATCCTCCCGGGACATATCCTACGAGCAGTACTTC; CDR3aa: CASRSSRDISYEQYF
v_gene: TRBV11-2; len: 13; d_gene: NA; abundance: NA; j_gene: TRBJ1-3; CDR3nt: TGTGCCAGCTCAGTCTCGGGTGGAAACACCATATATTTT; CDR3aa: CASSVSGGNTIYF
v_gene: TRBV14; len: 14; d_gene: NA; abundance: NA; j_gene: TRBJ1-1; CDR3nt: TGTGCCAGCAGCGATACAGGGTTCCCCTCTGAAGCTTTCTTT; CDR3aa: CASSDTGFPSEAFF
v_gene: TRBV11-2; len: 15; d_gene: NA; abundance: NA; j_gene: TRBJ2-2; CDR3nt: TGTGCCAGCACCCTTGAGGGGGAAGGGTTCGGGGAGCTGTTTTTT; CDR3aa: CASTLEGEGFGELFF
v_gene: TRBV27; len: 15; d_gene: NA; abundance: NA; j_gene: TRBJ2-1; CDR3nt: TGTGCCAGCAGTCACGGGACTCCCGACTACAATGAGCAGTTCTTC; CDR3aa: CASSHGTPDYNEQFF
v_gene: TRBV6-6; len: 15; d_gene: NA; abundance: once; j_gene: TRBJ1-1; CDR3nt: TGTGCCAGCAGTTACCCTACTCCCACGAACACTGAAGCTTTCTTT; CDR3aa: CASSYPTPTNTEAFF
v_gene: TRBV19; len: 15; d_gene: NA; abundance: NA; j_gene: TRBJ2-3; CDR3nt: TGTGCCAGTACCCCATTGGTGGCTAGCACAGATACGCAGTATTTT; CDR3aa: CASTPLVASTDTQYF
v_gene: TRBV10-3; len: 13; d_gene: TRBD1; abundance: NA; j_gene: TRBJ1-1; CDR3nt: TGTGCCATCACCCCGGGACAGGGGATTGAAGCTTTCTTT; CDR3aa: CAITPGQGIEAFF
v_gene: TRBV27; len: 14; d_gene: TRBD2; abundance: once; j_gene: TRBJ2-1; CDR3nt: TGTGCCAGCTGGGAGGGAGGAACCTACAATGAGCAGTTCTTC; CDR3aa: CASWEGGTYNEQFF
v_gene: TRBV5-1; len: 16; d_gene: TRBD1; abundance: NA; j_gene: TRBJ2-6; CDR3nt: TGCGCCAGCAGCCGGCGCCAGGGACAGGGCACCGAGGTCCTGACTTTC; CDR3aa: CASSRRQGQGTEVLTF
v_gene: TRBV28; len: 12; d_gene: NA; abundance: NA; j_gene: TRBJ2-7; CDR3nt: TGTGCCAGCAATGACGAGGGTCCCGAGCAGTACTTC; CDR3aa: CASNDEGPEQYF
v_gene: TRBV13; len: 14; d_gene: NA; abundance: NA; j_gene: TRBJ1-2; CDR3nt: TGTGCCAGCAGGATGCAGGTTTCCTCCTATGGCTACACCTTC; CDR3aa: CASRMQVSSYGYTF
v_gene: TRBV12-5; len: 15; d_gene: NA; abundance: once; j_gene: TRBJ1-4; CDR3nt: TGTGCTAGTGCCTCCACAGCCTCAACTAATGAAAAACTGTTTTTT; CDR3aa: CASASTASTNEKLFF